This T cell receptor beta chain was sequenced during a study of CD8 T cells in Susac syndrome. It was with random hexamers that about 0.45 to 1 ug RNA was reverse transcribed. The CDR3 of TCR beta was amplified by immunoSEQ multiplex PCR across 54 Vbeta and 13 Jbeta. TCRdb reprocessed the immunoSEQ multiplex PCR reads via MiXCR and lists one record per CDR3 protein. The table lists over 130,000 distinct CDR3 sequences, 95% of them singletons. General observations from the study: It was acknowledged by the study that relatively few individuals were included in its TCR sequencing and HLA analysis.

Note on this clonotype: What it recognizes is unknown.

Looked up from germline, CDR1 is LGHDT and CDR2 is YNNKEL (reference sequence). J lost 4 bases, V lost 5 bases, and 7 bases had no gene match. The length of the CDR3 is 16 residues. Sequencing targeted TCR beta in T cells from blood (CD8+ and CD4+). The CD8+ and CD4+ T cells were negatively isolated, with the TEMRA cells enriched by FACS. The specimen was CD4+ T cells from PBMCs. The sequence derives from a human donor with multiple sclerosis. The chain recombines TRBV3-1 with TRBJ2-2, with 10 positions matching TRBD2. CDR3 sequence (DNA): TGTGCCAGCAGCTTCTGGGGACTAGCGCCCACCGGGGAGCTGTTTTTT. It is translated as CASSFWGLAPTGELFF. Using reference TRBV3-1 and TRBJ2-2 for the parts outside the CDR3, the full variable domain is DTAVSQTPKYLVTQMGNDKSIKCEQNLGHDTMYWYKQDSKKFLKIMFSYNNKELIINETVPNRFSPKSPDKAHLNLHINSLELGDSAVYFCASSFWGLAPTGELFFGEGSRLTVL.